The clone carrying this TCR beta chain was detected only once. This sample was included in a study of blood T cell repertoires in COVID-19. The overall study: Both acute and convalescent COVID-19 samples were obtained from the United States, Italy and Spain. In each case, the material was cDNA or gDNA derived from T cells, B-cell-depleted T cells, or PBMCs.

The authors' processing: Scientists estimated how many nucleated cells there were by amplifying reference gene primers. Libraries were prepared by immunoSEQ multiplex PCR; TCRdb keeps only in-frame clonotypes and omits some of them. D and trimming come from the DNA, and the V and J calls and clone size come from that table. The sample holds 200,000 to 300,000 clones; 75% to 85% are singletons and the top ten take roughly 5.5%. The trim removed 2 bases at V and 8 bases at J, leaving 5 bases unmatched. This CDR3 comprises 15 residues. The V gene's germline CDR1 is SGHAT and CDR2 FQNNGV. This TCR was sampled from a human donor in a cohort sampled during active COVID-19. V gene TRBV11-2 combines with J gene TRBJ2-1, with TRBD1 matching over 11 bases. The specimen was peripheral blood. Written as DNA, the CDR3 is TGTGCCAGCAGCTTAATGGGACAGGGGGGTGATGAGCAGTTCTTC. Translation gives CASSLMGQGGDEQFF.